This T cell receptor beta chain stems from a study of cytotoxic CD8 clonotypes in ibrutinib-treated CLL. Findings of the study overall: Baseline clonality exceeded age-matched healthy donors and tracked circulating CD8+ T-cell counts.

The assay was immunoSEQ multiplex PCR, and TCRdb's table has in-frame clones only and misses some. The sample comprises 130,000 to 150,000 clones, about 79% of which are singletons, and roughly 12% rests with the top ten. CDR1 is MNHNY and CDR2 is SVGAGI in the germline V gene (reference sequence). The CDR3 loop spans 16 amino acids. V was clipped by 6 bases and J by 1 base; unmatched bases: 9. This clone occurred a few times. What it recognizes is unknown. This specimen consisted of PBMCs, obtained after 12 months of ibrutinib treatment. The V call is TRBV6-6, the J call TRBJ1-2, with 9 nucleotides matching TRBD1. This clonotype originated in a human donor with chronic lymphocytic leukemia. Here the CDR3 reads CASSSNRGQVNYGYTF. The CDR3 bases are TGTGCCAGCAGCTCCAACAGGGGGCAGGTTAACTATGGCTACACCTTC.